A selection of T cell receptor beta chains follows, all from one sample in a study of spatial heterogeneity in lung cancer. In TCRdb, the 5' RACE reads were re-called with MiXCR into one record per CDR3 protein. The sample includes 85,000 to 100,000 distinct CDR3 sequences, over 9.5% of them seen just once. Specimen: PBMCs, collected at surgery. These TCRs come from a male donor with early-stage non-small cell lung cancer. Both conserved end residues are part of each CDR3. D genes are given only for firm matches. Part of the rows lack a size; the others show once, few, many or a class for expanded clones.

V gene: TRBV7-2; J gene: TRBJ1-5; D gene: NA; clone size: few; CDR3 DNA: TGTGCCAGCAGCTTCAGACACTTTAGCAATCAGCCCCAGCATTTT; CDR3 protein: CASSFRHFSNQPQHF
V gene: TRBV6-6; J gene: TRBJ2-6; D gene: NA; clone size: many; CDR3 DNA: TGTGCCAGCAGTTTCACAGGGAACTCTGGGGCCAACGTCCTGACTTTC; CDR3 protein: CASSFTGNSGANVLTF
V gene: TRBV20-1; J gene: TRBJ2-7; D gene: TRBD2; clone size: few; CDR3 DNA: TGCAGTGCTCGGACTAGCTCCTACGAGCAGTACTTC; CDR3 protein: CSARTSSYEQYF
V gene: TRBV29-1; J gene: TRBJ1-5; D gene: NA; clone size: NA; CDR3 DNA: TGCAGCGTTGAAGAGAATAGCAATCAGCCCCAGCATTTT; CDR3 protein: CSVEENSNQPQHF
V gene: TRBV6-2/TRBV6-3; J gene: TRBJ2-1; D gene: TRBD2; clone size: few; CDR3 DNA: TGTGCCAGCAGTTCCCCCCGGGGAGGGCGTTATGAGCAGTTCTTC; CDR3 protein: CASSSPRGGRYEQFF
V gene: TRBV7-2; J gene: TRBJ2-5; D gene: TRBD2; clone size: few; CDR3 DNA: TGTGCCAGCAAACGACTAGCGGGGGGTCTGGAGACCCAGTACTTC; CDR3 protein: CASKRLAGGLETQYF
V gene: TRBV7-6; J gene: TRBJ1-1; D gene: NA; clone size: NA; CDR3 DNA: TGTGCCAGCAGCTTTAAGGGGCCCATGAACACTGAAGCTTTCTTT; CDR3 protein: CASSFKGPMNTEAFF
V gene: TRBV20-1; J gene: TRBJ2-7; D gene: NA; clone size: NA; CDR3 DNA: TGCAGTGCGAGAATGGGCTACGAGCAGTACTTC; CDR3 protein: CSARMGYEQYF
V gene: TRBV20-1; J gene: TRBJ1-4; D gene: NA; clone size: many; CDR3 DNA: TGCAGTGCCAGCCCCATGCGAAATAATGAAAAACTGTTTTTT; CDR3 protein: CSASPMRNNEKLFF
V gene: TRBV7-3; J gene: TRBJ1-5; D gene: TRBD1; clone size: few; CDR3 DNA: TGTGCCAGCAGCGAGAACAGGGGTCAGCCCCAGCATTTT; CDR3 protein: CASSENRGQPQHF
V gene: TRBV12-3/TRBV12-4; J gene: TRBJ2-3; D gene: TRBD1; clone size: few; CDR3 DNA: TGTGCCAGCAGGGTCGACAGGGTAGCAGATACGCAGTATTTT; CDR3 protein: CASRVDRVADTQYF
V gene: TRBV7-2; J gene: TRBJ1-6; D gene: NA; clone size: few; CDR3 DNA: TGTGCCAGCAGCTTCCGGGGGACAAATAATTCACCCCTCCACTTT; CDR3 protein: CASSFRGTNNSPLHF
V gene: TRBV12-3/TRBV12-4; J gene: TRBJ2-7; D gene: TRBD2; clone size: few; CDR3 DNA: TGTGCCAGTCGAGGGAGGGGACTAGCCTCTGACGAGCAGTACTTC; CDR3 protein: CASRGRGLASDEQYF
V gene: TRBV6-4; J gene: TRBJ2-2; D gene: TRBD1; clone size: many; CDR3 DNA: TGTGCCAGCAGTGAACAGGGGGAGAACACCGGGGAGCTGTTTTTT; CDR3 protein: CASSEQGENTGELFF
V gene: TRBV28; J gene: TRBJ2-2; D gene: TRBD1; clone size: NA; CDR3 DNA: TGTGCCAGCAGTTTTGACAGGGCAAACACCGGGGAGCTGTTTTTT; CDR3 protein: CASSFDRANTGELFF
V gene: TRBV10-2; J gene: TRBJ1-5; D gene: TRBD1; clone size: NA; CDR3 DNA: TGCGCCAGCAGCGAGACAGGGAGCAATCAGCCCCAGCATTTT; CDR3 protein: CASSETGSNQPQHF
V gene: TRBV29-1; J gene: TRBJ1-2; D gene: TRBD1; clone size: few; CDR3 DNA: TGCAGCGTTGTAGGGGGCCCTAACTATGGCTACACCTTC; CDR3 protein: CSVVGGPNYGYTF
V gene: TRBV7-7; J gene: TRBJ2-1; D gene: TRBD2; clone size: few; CDR3 DNA: TGTGCTAGCAGCTTAGCGGAGGGGATAGCGGGAGGGCCCCTGTTCTTC; CDR3 protein: CASSLAEGIAGGPLFF
V gene: TRBV6-2/TRBV6-3; J gene: TRBJ1-2; D gene: TRBD1; clone size: NA; CDR3 DNA: TGTGCCAGCTACGACAGGGGCGCTACCTCCTATGGCTACACCTTC; CDR3 protein: CASYDRGATSYGYTF
V gene: TRBV7-3; J gene: TRBJ2-5; D gene: NA; clone size: many; CDR3 DNA: TGTGCCAGCAGCCCTAGTTGGAGGGAGACCCAGTACTTC; CDR3 protein: CASSPSWRETQYF
V gene: TRBV5-1; J gene: TRBJ2-1; D gene: NA; clone size: few; CDR3 DNA: TGCGCCAGCAGCTTGCGGGGGGCCAGGGATGAGCAGTTCTTC; CDR3 protein: CASSLRGARDEQFF
V gene: TRBV28; J gene: TRBJ2-7; D gene: NA; clone size: few; CDR3 DNA: TGTGCCAGCAGTTTAGACTCTCACAGACCCAGCTCCTACGAGCAGTACTTC; CDR3 protein: CASSLDSHRPSSYEQYF
V gene: TRBV6-6; J gene: TRBJ2-6; D gene: NA; clone size: NA; CDR3 DNA: TGTGCCAGCAGTACACTTAACAGAACAGGCCTCTGGGCCAACGTCCTGACTTTC; CDR3 protein: CASSTLNRTGLWANVLTF
V gene: TRBV7-9; J gene: TRBJ2-5; D gene: NA; clone size: NA; CDR3 DNA: TGTGCCAGCAGCTTAGAGGGGTTTACAGACTTC; CDR3 protein: CASSLEGFTDF
V gene: TRBV5-6; J gene: TRBJ1-5; D gene: NA; clone size: NA; CDR3 DNA: TGTGCCAGCAGTCGATCTTTCAGGGGCGGCAGCAATCAGCCCCAGCATTTT; CDR3 protein: CASSRSFRGGSNQPQHF
V gene: TRBV6-6; J gene: TRBJ2-1; D gene: NA; clone size: NA; CDR3 DNA: TGTGCCACACGGACTCTTGATGAGCAGTTCTTC; CDR3 protein: CATRTLDEQFF
V gene: TRBV18; J gene: TRBJ2-3; D gene: NA; clone size: NA; CDR3 DNA: TGTGCCAGCTACGGCGGGGGCTCTACAGATACGCAGTATTTT; CDR3 protein: CASYGGGSTDTQYF
V gene: TRBV20-1; J gene: TRBJ2-5; D gene: NA; clone size: few; CDR3 DNA: TGCAGTGCAACCGACGGGGCACCAGAGACCCAGTACTTC; CDR3 protein: CSATDGAPETQYF
V gene: TRBV7-9; J gene: TRBJ2-7; D gene: NA; clone size: NA; CDR3 DNA: TGTGCCAGCAGCTTCTCGACGGAGAGCTCCTACGAGCAGTACTTC; CDR3 protein: CASSFSTESSYEQYF
V gene: TRBV24-1; J gene: TRBJ2-3; D gene: NA; clone size: NA; CDR3 DNA: TGTGCCACCAGTGATCCTACTCAGATCACAGATACGCAGTATTTT; CDR3 protein: CATSDPTQITDTQYF
V gene: TRBV7-3; J gene: TRBJ2-1; D gene: TRBD2; clone size: NA; CDR3 DNA: TGTGCCAGCAGCTTAGAAGGCGGGGGAACCCACAATGAGCAGTTCTTC; CDR3 protein: CASSLEGGGTHNEQFF
V gene: TRBV6-5; J gene: TRBJ2-3; D gene: NA; clone size: NA; CDR3 DNA: TGTGCCAGCACACAACTAGCCCGCACAGATACGCAGTATTTT; CDR3 protein: CASTQLARTDTQYF
V gene: TRBV28; J gene: TRBJ2-7; D gene: NA; clone size: many; CDR3 DNA: TGTGCCAGCAGTTTCCTTGCGGAGACCTACGAGCAGTACTTC; CDR3 protein: CASSFLAETYEQYF
V gene: TRBV7-6; J gene: TRBJ2-3; D gene: TRBD1; clone size: few; CDR3 DNA: TGTGCCAGCAGCTTATTAGAATCCGGGACAGAAATGGACTCGCAGTATTTT; CDR3 protein: CASSLLESGTEMDSQYF
V gene: TRBV10-3; J gene: TRBJ2-7; D gene: TRBD2; clone size: few; CDR3 DNA: TGTGCCATCAGTGAGGGACTAGCCGTCGAGCAGTACTTC; CDR3 protein: CAISEGLAVEQYF
V gene: TRBV7-2; J gene: TRBJ2-7; D gene: TRBD2; clone size: NA; CDR3 DNA: TGTGCCAGCAGCCTGGACACAACGCTAGCGGAGACCTACGAGCAGTACTTC; CDR3 protein: CASSLDTTLAETYEQYF
V gene: TRBV12-3/TRBV12-4; J gene: TRBJ1-1; D gene: NA; clone size: NA; CDR3 DNA: TGTGCCAGCAGTTTCTCCAGCTTTGGGACTGAAGCTTTCTTT; CDR3 protein: CASSFSSFGTEAFF
V gene: TRBV5-1; J gene: TRBJ2-2; D gene: TRBD1; clone size: NA; CDR3 DNA: TGCGCCAGCAGCCTACGTCAGGGGGCTCCATCTAACACCGGGGAGCTGTTTTTT; CDR3 protein: CASSLRQGAPSNTGELFF
V gene: TRBV4-2; J gene: TRBJ2-2; D gene: NA; clone size: NA; CDR3 DNA: TGTGCCAGCAGCCAAGACAGGGAAAGGGGGAGGAACACCGGGGAGCTGTTTTTT; CDR3 protein: CASSQDRERGRNTGELFF